This section outlines one T cell receptor (beta chain) sequence together with its context. Its specificity is unknown. Germline-derived CDR1 and CDR2 are KGHSH and LQKENI. The CDR3 runs 16 residues. The V gene end was trimmed by 0 bases and the J gene end by 6 bases; junction bases not matched to a gene: 7. The data belong to a study of T cells after yellow fever vaccination. The study, taken as a whole, reports: Post-booster repertoires contained most primary-vaccination clones again (roughly 95% CD4, around 88% CD8).

Production of TCR cDNA was by 5'RACE template switching, which also added a universal primer site and UMIs. TCRdb redid the calling of the 5' RACE reads with MiXCR, one entry per CDR3 protein. The sample carries some 500,000 distinct CDR3 sequences, approximately 13% recorded once. Here the sequenced sample was PBMCs, taken on the day of the yellow fever booster vaccination. The V call is TRBV18, the J call TRBJ2-7; 11 positions agree with TRBD1. The TCR comes from a young man who received the YFV17D yellow fever vaccine. Written as DNA, the CDR3 is TGTGCCAGCTCACCACCGGGGACAGGGGGGTCATCCGAGCAGTACTTC. It codes for CASSPPGTGGSSEQYF.